What follows is one T cell receptor beta chain and its context. As yet, its antigen is unknown. Targeted sequencing depth ranged from 1 in 200,000 to 1 in 1 million T cells. The method was immunoSEQ multiplex PCR; TCRdb's version includes in-frame clones alone and lacks a portion of them. Seen here are around 250,000 clones, 60% to 75% observed once, and the top ten hold 15%. V was shortened by 6 bases and J by 9 bases, with 9 bases between the two germline ends. The CDR3 totals 11 residues. The germline V gene encodes CDR1 DFQATT and CDR2 SNEGSKA (reference sequence). The sample is drawn from a study of cytotoxic CD8 clonotypes in ibrutinib-treated CLL. Study observations and caveats: Baseline clonality, above age-matched healthy donor levels, tracked circulating CD8+ T-cell counts.

Sample: PBMCs, taken after 24 months of ibrutinib treatment. This TCR derives from a human donor with chronic lymphocytic leukemia. This rearrangement joins TRBV20-1 to TRBJ1-6, with D hard to call. CDR3 protein: CSAGHGSPLHF. Here the CDR3 DNA reads TGCAGTGCGGGTCATGGTTCACCCCTCCACTTT.